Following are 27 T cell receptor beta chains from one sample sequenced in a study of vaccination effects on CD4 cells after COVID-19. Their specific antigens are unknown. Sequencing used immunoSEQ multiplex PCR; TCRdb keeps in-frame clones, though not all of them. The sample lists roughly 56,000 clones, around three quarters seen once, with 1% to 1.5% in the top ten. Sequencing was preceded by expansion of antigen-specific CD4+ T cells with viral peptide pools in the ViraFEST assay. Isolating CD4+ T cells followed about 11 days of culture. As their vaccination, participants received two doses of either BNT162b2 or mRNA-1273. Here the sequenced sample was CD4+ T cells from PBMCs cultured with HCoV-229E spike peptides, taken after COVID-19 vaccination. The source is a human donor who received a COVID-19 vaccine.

The CDR3 coding sequence is TGTGCCAGCAGTCCGCCCCCGGGGGGAGGGGGAAAGGAAAAACTGTTTTTT. It is translated as CASSPPPGGGGKEKLFF. The V and J genes are TRBV28 and TRBJ1-4; D might be TRBD1 (6 bases). V lost 5 bases and J 8 bases, leaving 24 bases between the germline ends. This CDR3 contains 17 residues. Germline values: CDR1 MDHEN, CDR2 SYDVKM.

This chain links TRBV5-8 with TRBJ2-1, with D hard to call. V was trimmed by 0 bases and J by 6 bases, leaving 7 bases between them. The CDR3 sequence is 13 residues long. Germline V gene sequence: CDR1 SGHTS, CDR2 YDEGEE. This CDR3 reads CASSLVRANEQFF. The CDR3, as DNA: TGTGCCAGCAGCTTGGTCCGGGCCAATGAGCAGTTCTTC.

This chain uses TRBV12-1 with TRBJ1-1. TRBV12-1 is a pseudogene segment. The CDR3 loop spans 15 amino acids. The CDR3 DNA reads TGTGCCAGCGGGAGACTACACCGGGGGAACACTGAAGCTTTCTTT. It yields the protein CASGRLHRGNTEAFF.

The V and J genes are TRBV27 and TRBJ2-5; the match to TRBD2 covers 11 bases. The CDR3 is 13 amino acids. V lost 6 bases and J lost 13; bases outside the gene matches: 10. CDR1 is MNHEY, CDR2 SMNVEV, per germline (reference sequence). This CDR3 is CASRAVAGGGTYF. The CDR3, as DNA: TGTGCCAGCAGGGCAGTAGCGGGGGGGGGAACGTACTTC.

The CDR3 nucleotides read TGTGCCAGCAGCCAAAGGTTCGGGGTATACAACACTGAAGCTTTCTTT. Translated, it gives CASSQRFGVYNTEAFF. The rearrangement joins TRBV14 to TRBJ1-1; D not certain. This CDR3 spans 16 amino acids. The V end was cut by 2 bases, the J end by 2 bases, with 15 bases between. CDR1 is SGHDN and CDR2 is FVKESK in the germline V gene.

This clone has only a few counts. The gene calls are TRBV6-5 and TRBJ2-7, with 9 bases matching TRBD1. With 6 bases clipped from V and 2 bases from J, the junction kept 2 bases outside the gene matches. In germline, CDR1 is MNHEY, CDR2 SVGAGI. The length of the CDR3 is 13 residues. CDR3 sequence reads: CASRGQGPYEQYV. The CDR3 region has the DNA TGTGCCAGCAGGGGACAGGGCCCCTACGAGCAGTACGTC.

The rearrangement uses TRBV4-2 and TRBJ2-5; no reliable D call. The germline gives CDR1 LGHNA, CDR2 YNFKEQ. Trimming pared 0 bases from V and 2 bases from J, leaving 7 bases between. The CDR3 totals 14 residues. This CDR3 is CASSQERLQETQYF. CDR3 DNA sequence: TGTGCCAGCAGCCAAGAGCGGCTACAAGAGACCCAGTACTTC.

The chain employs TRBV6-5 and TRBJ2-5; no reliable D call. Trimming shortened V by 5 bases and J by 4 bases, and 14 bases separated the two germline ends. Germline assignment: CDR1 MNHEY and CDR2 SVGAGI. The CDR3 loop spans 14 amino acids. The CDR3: CASSPWTIRETQYF. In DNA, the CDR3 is TGTGCCAGCAGTCCATGGACGATCCGAGAGACCCAGTACTTC.

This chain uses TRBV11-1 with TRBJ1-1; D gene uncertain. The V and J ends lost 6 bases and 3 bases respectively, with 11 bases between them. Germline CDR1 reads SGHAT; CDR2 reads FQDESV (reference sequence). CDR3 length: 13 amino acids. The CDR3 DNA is TGTGCCAGCAGTCGAGGGTGGGACACTGAAGCTTTCTTT. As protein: CASSRGWDTEAFF.

The CDR3 here is CASSRTSGARGEQFF. DNA for the CDR3: TGTGCCAGCAGCCGGACTAGCGGGGCTCGGGGTGAGCAGTTCTTC. This chain links TRBV7-9 with TRBJ2-1; TRBD2 agrees at 12 bases. Germline-derived CDR1 and CDR2 are SEHNR and FQNEAQ (reference sequence). This CDR3 has 15 residues. Trimming took 5 bases from V and 9 from J; bases not matched to a gene: 8. Full variable domain (missing parts from reference TRBV7-9 and TRBJ2-1): DTGVSQNPRHKITKRGQNVTFRCDPISEHNRLYWYRQTLGQGPEFLTYFQNEAQLEKSRLLSDRFSAERPKGSFSTLEIQRTEQGDSAMYLCASSRTSGARGEQFFGPGTRLTVL.

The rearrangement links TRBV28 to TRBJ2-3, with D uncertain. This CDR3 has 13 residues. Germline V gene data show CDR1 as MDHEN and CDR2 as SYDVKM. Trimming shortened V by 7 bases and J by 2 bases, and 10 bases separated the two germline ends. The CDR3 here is CASKISHTDTQYF. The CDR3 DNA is TGTGCCAGCAAAATCTCCCACACAGATACGCAGTATTTT.

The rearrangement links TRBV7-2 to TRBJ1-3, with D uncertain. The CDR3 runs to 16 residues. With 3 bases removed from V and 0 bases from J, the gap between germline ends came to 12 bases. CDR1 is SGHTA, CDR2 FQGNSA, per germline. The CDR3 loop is CASSFGTADSGNTIYF. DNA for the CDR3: TGTGCCAGCAGCTTCGGAACGGCGGACTCTGGAAACACCATATATTTT.

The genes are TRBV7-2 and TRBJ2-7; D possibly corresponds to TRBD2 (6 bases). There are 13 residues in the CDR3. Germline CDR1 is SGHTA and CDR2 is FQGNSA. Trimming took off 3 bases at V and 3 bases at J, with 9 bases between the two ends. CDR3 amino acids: CASSLVADYEQYV. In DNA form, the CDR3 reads TGTGCCAGCAGCTTGGTAGCGGACTACGAGCAGTACGTC.

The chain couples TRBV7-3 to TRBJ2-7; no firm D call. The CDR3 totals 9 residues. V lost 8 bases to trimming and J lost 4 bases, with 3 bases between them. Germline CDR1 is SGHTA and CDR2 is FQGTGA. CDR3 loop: CASRYEQYV. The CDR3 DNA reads TGTGCCAGCCGATACGAGCAGTACGTC.

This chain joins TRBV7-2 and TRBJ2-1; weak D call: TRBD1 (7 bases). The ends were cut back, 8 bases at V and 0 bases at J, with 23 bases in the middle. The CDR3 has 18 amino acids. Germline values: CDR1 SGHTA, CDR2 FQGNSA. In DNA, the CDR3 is TGTGCCAGCTCTTCAAAAGGGGGGTCAGGGGGCTCCTACAATGAGCAGTTCTTC. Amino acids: CASSSKGGSGGSYNEQFF.

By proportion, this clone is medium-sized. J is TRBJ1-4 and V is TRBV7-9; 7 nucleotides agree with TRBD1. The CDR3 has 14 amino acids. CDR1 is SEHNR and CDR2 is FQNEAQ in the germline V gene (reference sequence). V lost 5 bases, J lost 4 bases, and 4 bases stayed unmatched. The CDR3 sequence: CASSQGQNNEKLFF. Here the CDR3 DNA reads TGTGCCAGCAGCCAGGGACAGAATAATGAAAAACTGTTTTTT.

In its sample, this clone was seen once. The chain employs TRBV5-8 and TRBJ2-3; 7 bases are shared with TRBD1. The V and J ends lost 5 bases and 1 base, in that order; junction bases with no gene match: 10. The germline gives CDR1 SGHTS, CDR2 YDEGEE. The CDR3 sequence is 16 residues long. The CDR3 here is CASRRGQRIGTDTQYF. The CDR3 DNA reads TGTGCCAGCAGAAGGGGACAGCGGATCGGCACAGATACGCAGTATTTT. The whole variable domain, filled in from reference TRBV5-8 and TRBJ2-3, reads EAGVTQSPTHLIKTRGQQATLRCSPISGHTSVYWYQQALGLGLQFLLWYDEGEERNRGNFPPRFSGRQFPNYSSELNVNALELEDSALYLCASRRGQRIGTDTQYFGPGTRLTVL.

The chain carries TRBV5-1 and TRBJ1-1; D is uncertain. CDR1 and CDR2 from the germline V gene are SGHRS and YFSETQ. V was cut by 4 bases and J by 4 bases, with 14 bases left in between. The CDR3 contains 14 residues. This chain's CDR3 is CASSPSDSLTEAFF. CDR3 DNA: TGCGCCAGCAGCCCATCCGATTCGCTCACTGAAGCTTTCTTT.

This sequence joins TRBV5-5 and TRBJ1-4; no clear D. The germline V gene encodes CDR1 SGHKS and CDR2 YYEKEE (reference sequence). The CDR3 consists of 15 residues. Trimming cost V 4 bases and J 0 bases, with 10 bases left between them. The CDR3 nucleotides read TGTGCCAGCAGCGCCAACACCGCAACTAATGAAAAACTGTTTTTT. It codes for CASSANTATNEKLFF.

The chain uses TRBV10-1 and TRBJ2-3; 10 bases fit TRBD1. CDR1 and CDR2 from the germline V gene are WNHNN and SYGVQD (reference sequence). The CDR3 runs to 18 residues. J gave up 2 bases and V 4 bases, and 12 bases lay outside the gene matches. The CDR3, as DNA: TGCGCCAGCAGTGGGTCCATCCGGGACAGGGGAAACACAGATACGCAGTATTTT. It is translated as CASSGSIRDRGNTDTQYF.

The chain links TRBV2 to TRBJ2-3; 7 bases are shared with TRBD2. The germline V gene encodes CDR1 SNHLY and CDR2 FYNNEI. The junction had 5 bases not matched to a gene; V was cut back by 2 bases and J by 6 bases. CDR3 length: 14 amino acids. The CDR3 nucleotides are TGTGCCAGCAGTGAAACTAGCGCGGGGGATACGCAGTATTTT. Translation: CASSETSAGDTQYF.

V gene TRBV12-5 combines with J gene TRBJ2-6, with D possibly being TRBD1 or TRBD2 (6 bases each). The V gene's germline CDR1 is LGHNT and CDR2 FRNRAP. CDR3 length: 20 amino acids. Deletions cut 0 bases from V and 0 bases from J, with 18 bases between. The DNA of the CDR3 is TGTGCTAGTGGTTTGGTACGTTCCGGGGGCGATTTCTCTGGGGCCAACGTCCTGACTTTC. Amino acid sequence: CASGLVRSGGDFSGANVLTF.

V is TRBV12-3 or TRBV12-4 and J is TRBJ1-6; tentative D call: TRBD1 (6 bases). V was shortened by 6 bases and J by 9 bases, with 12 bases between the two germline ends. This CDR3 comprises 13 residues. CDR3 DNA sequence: TGTGCCAGCAGGGGGACATCTGGTTCACCCCTCCACTTT. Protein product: CASRGTSGSPLHF.

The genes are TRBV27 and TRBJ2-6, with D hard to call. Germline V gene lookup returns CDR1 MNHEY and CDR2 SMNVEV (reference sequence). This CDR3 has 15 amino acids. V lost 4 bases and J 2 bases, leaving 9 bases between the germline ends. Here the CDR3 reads CASSSTPTGANVLTF. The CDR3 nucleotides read TGTGCCAGCAGTTCGACTCCCACTGGGGCCAACGTCCTGACTTTC.

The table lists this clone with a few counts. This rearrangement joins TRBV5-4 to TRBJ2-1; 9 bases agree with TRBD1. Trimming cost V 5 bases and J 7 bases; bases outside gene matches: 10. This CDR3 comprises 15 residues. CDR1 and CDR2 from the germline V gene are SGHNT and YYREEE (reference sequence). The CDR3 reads CASRPAGTGWNEQFF. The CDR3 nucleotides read TGTGCCAGCAGACCCGCCGGGACAGGGTGGAATGAGCAGTTCTTC.

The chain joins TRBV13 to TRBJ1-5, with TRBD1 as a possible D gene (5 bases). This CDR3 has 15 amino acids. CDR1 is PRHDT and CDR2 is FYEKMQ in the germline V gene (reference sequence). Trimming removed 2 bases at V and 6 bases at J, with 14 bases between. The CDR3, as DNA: TGTGCCAGCAGCTTAAGGGCAGGGTTAGGTCAGCCCCAGCATTTT. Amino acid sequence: CASSLRAGLGQPQHF.

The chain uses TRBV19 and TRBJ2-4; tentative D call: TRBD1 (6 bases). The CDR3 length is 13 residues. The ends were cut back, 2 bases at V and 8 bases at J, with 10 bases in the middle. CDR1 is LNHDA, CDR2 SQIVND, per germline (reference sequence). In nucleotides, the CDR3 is TGTGCCAGTAGTATAACAGGGAGTGACATTCAGTACTTC. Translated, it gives CASSITGSDIQYF.